Each of the 24 T cell receptor beta chains below was sequenced from the same sample in a study of blood T cell repertoires in COVID-19. Using immunoSEQ multiplex PCR, the repertoire was profiled, and TCRdb retains in-frame clones only, with some absent. The data hold 13,000 to 15,000 clones, with approximately 92% observed a single time. Sequenced material: peripheral blood. These receptors were taken from a human donor with active COVID-19. The donor label of this sample is uncertain.

This clone was detected only a few times. V usage is TRBV10-3 and J usage is TRBJ2-1; D uncertain. Germline CDR1 and CDR2: ENHRY and SYGVKD. This CDR3 has 14 amino acids. V was clipped by 6 bases and J by 4 bases, with 13 bases between them. This CDR3 is CAIRYSDLYNEQFF. CDR3 bases: TGTGCCATCAGATACAGTGACCTATACAATGAGCAGTTCTTC.

CDR3 region: CATSDLYVQETQYF. The CDR3 nucleotides read TGTGCCACCAGTGATTTGTATGTACAAGAGACCCAGTACTTC. V is TRBV24-1 and J is TRBJ2-5; D gene ambiguous. The CDR3 consists of 14 residues. The ends were cut back, 0 bases at V and 2 bases at J, with 6 bases in the middle. CDR1 and CDR2 from the germline V gene are KGHDR and SFDVKD.

This clone was observed a single time. The gene calls are TRBV15 and TRBJ2-7; possibly TRBD1 for D (6 bases). CDR1 and CDR2 from the germline V gene are LNHNV and YYDKDF (reference sequence). Trimming shortened V by 0 bases and J by 0 bases, and 21 bases separated the two germline ends. The CDR3 extends over 19 amino acids. CDR3 residues: CATSRDSSLGTGRSYEQYF. The CDR3 DNA follows: TGTGCCACCAGCAGAGATTCATCGCTCGGAACAGGGCGCTCCTACGAGCAGTACTTC.

The rearrangement uses TRBV19 and TRBJ2-1, with TRBD2 matching over 8 bases. The CDR3 runs to 14 residues. Germline loops: CDR1 LNHDA, CDR2 SQIVND (reference sequence). The V and J ends lost 3 bases and 8 bases, in that order; junction bases with no gene match: 6. CDR3 in DNA: TGTGCCAGTAGTATCGGTACTAGCGGTTATGAGCAGTTCTTC. The encoded protein is CASSIGTSGYEQFF.

V and J are TRBV2 and TRBJ2-1, with no clear D. The CDR3 loop spans 17 amino acids. Germline V gene sequence: CDR1 SNHLY, CDR2 FYNNEI. V shed 1 base and J shed 3 bases, with 16 bases lying between them. CDR3 sequence reads: CASSEEPGISLYNEQFF. For the CDR3, the DNA is TGTGCCAGCAGTGAAGAACCCGGAATTAGCCTCTACAATGAGCAGTTCTTC.

The chain is built from TRBV30 and TRBJ2-3, with D perhaps TRBD2 (7 bases). The CDR3 length is 13 residues. Per germline, CDR1 GTSNPN and CDR2 SVGIG (reference sequence). V dropped 0 bases and J dropped 6 bases, with 10 bases sitting between them. CDR3 amino acids: CAWSVGGVDTQYF. In DNA form, the CDR3 reads TGTGCCTGGAGTGTAGGGGGGGTGGATACGCAGTATTTT.

The CDR3 DNA reads TGTGCCAGCAGCTTAGCCGGGGTGAGGGCAAATTCACCCCTCCACTTT. Translation gives CASSLAGVRANSPLHF. V is TRBV11-2 and J is TRBJ1-6; D is ambiguous. The germline V gene encodes CDR1 SGHAT and CDR2 FQNNGV. V lost 1 base to trimming and J lost 7 bases, with 14 bases between them. The length of the CDR3 is 16 residues.

V is TRBV27 and J is TRBJ2-7, with TRBD1 identical over 11 bases. In germline, CDR1 is MNHEY, CDR2 SMNVEV (reference sequence). The trim removed 6 bases at V and 0 bases at J, leaving 13 bases unmatched. The CDR3 totals 18 residues. CDR3: CASRPAGTGGSSSYEQYF. CDR3 DNA sequence: TGTGCCAGCAGACCCGCGGGGACAGGGGGTTCGAGCTCCTACGAGCAGTACTTC.

V is TRBV4-1 and J is TRBJ1-2; D call uncertain. The V gene lost 0 bases and the J gene lost 2 bases, with 4 bases spanning the gap. The germline V gene encodes CDR1 MGHRA and CDR2 YSYEKL. This CDR3 has 13 residues. The CDR3 region is CASSQDGNYGYTF. The CDR3 DNA reads TGCGCCAGCAGCCAAGACGGGAACTATGGCTACACCTTC.

V and J are TRBV9 and TRBJ2-2, with 8 positions matching TRBD1. The CDR3 covers 16 residues. Germline V gene data show CDR1 as SGDLS and CDR2 as YYNGEE. V shed 0 bases, J shed 7 bases, and the junction held 8 bases outside the gene matches. CDR3 nucleotides: TGTGCCAGCAGCGTAGTAGGACAGGGTCACGGCGGGGAGCTGTTTTTT. Protein: CASSVVGQGHGGELFF.

The chain has TRBV5-1 and TRBJ2-7; 11 bases align to TRBD2. CDR3 size: 16 residues. The V gene's germline CDR1 is SGHRS and CDR2 YFSETQ. J lost 3 bases, V lost 4 bases, and 9 bases had no gene match. Written as DNA, the CDR3 is TGCGCCAGCAGCCTGGGGACTAGCGGAATACTCTACGAGCAGTACTTC. Its translation: CASSLGTSGILYEQYF.

This chain joins TRBV9 and TRBJ2-7; D is perhaps TRBD2 (5 bases). Germline CDR1 and CDR2: SGDLS and YYNGEE. With 0 bases removed from V and 4 bases from J, the gap between germline ends came to 14 bases. The CDR3 loop spans 15 amino acids. The CDR3 DNA reads as TGTGCCAGCAGCGTAGCTCCATCGGGAACGTACGAGCAGTACTTC. Amino acids: CASSVAPSGTYEQYF.

The V and J genes are TRBV27 and TRBJ2-1; D remains unclear. The CDR3 contains 14 residues. Trimming cost V 4 bases and J 2 bases, with 9 bases left between them. From germline, CDR1 is MNHEY and CDR2 SMNVEV (reference sequence). Written as DNA, the CDR3 is TGTGCCAGCAGTTCGTCCAGGACCTACAATGAGCAGTTCTTC. It encodes CASSSSRTYNEQFF.

V usage is TRBV7-9 and J usage is TRBJ1-2; D gene unclear. The CDR3 contains 14 residues. V lost 7 bases, J lost 1 base, and 13 bases lay in between. Germline CDR1 is SEHNR and CDR2 is FQNEAQ (reference sequence). This CDR3 reads CASTNRGINYGYTF. The CDR3 DNA sequence: TGTGCCAGCACCAATAGAGGGATTAACTATGGCTACACCTTC.

The rearrangement joins TRBV5-6 to TRBJ2-3; 8 positions agree with TRBD2. The CDR3 extends over 16 amino acids. Germline CDR1 and CDR2: SGHDT and YYEEEE. V dropped 4 bases and J dropped 6; count of bases not matched to a gene: 13. The CDR3 is CASSDGGAGAGDTQYF. CDR3 nucleotide sequence: TGTGCCAGCAGCGACGGGGGAGCGGGAGCTGGCGATACGCAGTATTTT.

J is TRBJ2-7 and V is TRBV6-1; D is unresolved. The V end lost 2 bases, the J end lost 3 bases, and 8 bases lay between the germline ends. This CDR3 has 13 amino acids. From germline, CDR1 is MNHNS and CDR2 SASEGT. The DNA of the CDR3 is TGTGCCAGCAGTGAATCTGTCAGCTACGAGCAGTACTTC. Translated, it gives CASSESVSYEQYF.

The chain joins TRBV19 to TRBJ1-5; a weak D match, TRBD1 (5 bases). This CDR3 spans 16 amino acids. Germline assignment: CDR1 LNHDA and CDR2 SQIVND (reference sequence). V was cut by 6 bases and J by 1 base, with 16 bases left in between. In nucleotides, the CDR3 is TGTGCCAGTAGGTATGGCCAGGGAAGGAGCAATCAGCCCCAGCATTTT. As protein: CASRYGQGRSNQPQHF.

The chain uses TRBV28 and TRBJ1-5; 7 bases fit TRBD1. Germline-derived CDR1 and CDR2 are MDHEN and SYDVKM. With 6 bases clipped from V and 7 bases from J, the junction kept 9 bases outside the gene matches. This CDR3 spans 14 amino acids. The CDR3 spells CASRPGGTGQPQHF. The CDR3 DNA sequence: TGTGCCAGCAGGCCAGGGGGAACGGGGCAGCCCCAGCATTTT.

This rearrangement joins TRBV18 to TRBJ2-1, with TRBD1 as a possible D gene (5 bases). Germline-derived CDR1 and CDR2 are KGHSH and LQKENI. Between the trimmed V and J ends, which lost 6 bases and 9 bases, there was a span of 18 bases. The CDR3 has 14 residues. The CDR3 nucleotides are TGTGCCAGCTCCCGGATCAGGGATACCACTGAGCAGTTCTTC. This encodes CASSRIRDTTEQFF.

As concerns this clone: Relative to the germline gene, one junction end is altered; a read error may explain this. The chain recombines TRBV7-7 with TRBJ2-7; the match to TRBD1 covers 7 bases. The germline gives CDR1 SSHAT, CDR2 FNYEAQ (reference sequence). The CDR3 is made up of 13 amino acids. CDR3 bases: TGTGCTAGCAGCCCCCTCCGACAGGGCGAGCAGTACTTC. This codes for CASSPLRQGEQYF.

The chain couples TRBV11-2 to TRBJ1-1; no clear D gene. Germline-derived CDR1 and CDR2 are SGHAT and FQNNGV. Trimming left V 2 bases short and J 1 base short, with 11 bases between. The CDR3 consists of 15 residues. CDR3 nucleotides: TGTGCCAGCAGCTTATACCCTGGAGGGAACACTGAAGCTTTCTTT. It codes for CASSLYPGGNTEAFF.

The chain links TRBV4-1 to TRBJ2-1; 10 bases are shared with TRBD2. The CDR3 runs to 16 residues. Trimming cost V 3 bases and J 6 bases; bases outside gene matches: 8. Germline lookup yields CDR1 MGHRA and CDR2 YSYEKL. CDR3 residues: CASSQVLAGTGNEQFF. The CDR3 region has the DNA TGCGCCAGCAGCCAGGTACTAGCGGGGACGGGCAATGAGCAGTTCTTC.

The gene calls are TRBV9 and TRBJ2-1; 13 nucleotides align to TRBD2. CDR3 length equals 17 residues. V lost 2 bases and J lost 7; bases outside the gene matches: 9. In germline, CDR1 is SGDLS, CDR2 YYNGEE. The CDR3 protein is CASSVTSGGARGNEQFF. CDR3 DNA sequence: TGTGCCAGCAGCGTTACTAGCGGGGGGGCCCGCGGTAATGAGCAGTTCTTC.

The J gene is TRBJ2-2, the V gene TRBV5-5; no clear D. V was trimmed by 4 bases and J by 3 bases, leaving 16 bases between them. This CDR3 has 16 residues. Germline V CDR1 and CDR2: SGHKS, YYEKEE (reference sequence). This chain's CDR3 is CASSHSTRPDTGELFF. The CDR3 bases are TGTGCCAGCAGCCATTCAACCAGGCCGGACACCGGGGAGCTGTTTTTT.